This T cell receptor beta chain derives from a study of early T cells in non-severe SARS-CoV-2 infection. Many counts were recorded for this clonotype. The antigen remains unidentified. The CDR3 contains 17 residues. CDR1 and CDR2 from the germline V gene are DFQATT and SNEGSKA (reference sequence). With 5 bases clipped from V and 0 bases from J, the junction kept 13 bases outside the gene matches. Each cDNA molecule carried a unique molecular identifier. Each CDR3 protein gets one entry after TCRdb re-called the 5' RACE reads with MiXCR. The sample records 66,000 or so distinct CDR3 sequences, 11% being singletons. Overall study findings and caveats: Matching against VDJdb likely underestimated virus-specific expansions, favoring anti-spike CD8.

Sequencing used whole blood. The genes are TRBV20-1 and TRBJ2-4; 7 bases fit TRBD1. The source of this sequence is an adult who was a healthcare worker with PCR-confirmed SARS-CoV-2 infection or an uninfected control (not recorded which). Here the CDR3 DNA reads TGCAGTGCTCAATACAGGGGTTATGACTTAGCCAAAAACATTCAGTACTTC. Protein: CSAQYRGYDLAKNIQYF.